This is a list of T cell receptor beta chains from one sample in a study of identical twins. A single record per CDR3 protein comes from TCRdb applying MiXCR to the 5' RACE reads. The sample contains about 890,000 distinct CDR3 sequences, roughly 12% of which appear only once. These same data were also listed under a study on yellow fever vaccine responses in identical twins.

Material: PBMCs. The receptors originated from a woman aged 18-29 years in good health. Each CDR3 is given with its conserved first and last residue. A D gene is named only where the DNA matches it firmly. Rows may omit the clone size; those that give it use once, few, many or a size class.

-,TRBJ2-7,TRBV10-3,TRBD1,16,CAISEGRDRSWSEQYF,TGTGCCATCAGTGAGGGCCGGGACAGGAGTTGGTCCGAGCAGTACTTC
-,TRBJ2-7,TRBV12-3/TRBV12-4,TRBD2,13,CASSSSGRYEQYF,TGTGCCAGCAGTTCTAGCGGGAGGTATGAGCAGTACTTC
few,TRBJ2-1,TRBV7-7,-,16,CASSLVHGSSYNEQFF,TGTGCCAGCAGCTTAGTACACGGAAGCTCCTACAATGAGCAGTTCTTC
few,TRBJ2-1,TRBV10-3,-,12,CAISDGEDEQFF,TGTGCCATCAGTGATGGGGAGGATGAGCAGTTCTTC
-,TRBJ1-2,TRBV12-3/TRBV12-4,-,11,CASTREYGYTF,TGTGCCAGCACCCGAGAGTATGGCTACACCTTC
many,TRBJ1-2,TRBV12-3/TRBV12-4,-,14,CASCQGLGNYGYTF,TGTGCCAGCTGCCAGGGGCTTGGAAACTATGGCTACACCTTC
-,TRBJ2-7,TRBV3-1,-,13,CASSQALGYEQYF,TGTGCCAGCAGCCAAGCTTTAGGGTACGAGCAGTACTTC
-,TRBJ2-4,TRBV20-1,-,15,CSAKPGPTRGGIQYF,TGCAGTGCTAAGCCGGGACCAACTAGGGGGGGCATTCAGTACTTC
many,TRBJ2-1,TRBV6-2/TRBV6-3,TRBD2,14,CASSWTSGYNEQFF,TGTGCCAGCAGTTGGACTAGCGGTTACAATGAGCAGTTCTTC
few,TRBJ2-1,TRBV20-1,-,15,CSARLADTGQNEQFF,TGCAGTGCTAGACTAGCGGATACAGGACAGAATGAGCAGTTCTTC
few,TRBJ2-3,TRBV20-1,TRBD2,17,CSARLTSGRGSTDTQYF,TGCAGTGCTAGACTGACTAGCGGGAGGGGAAGCACAGATACGCAGTATTTT
few,TRBJ1-1,TRBV13,-,12,CASERQNTEAFF,TGTGCCAGCGAGAGGCAGAACACTGAAGCTTTCTTT
-,TRBJ2-5,TRBV7-8,TRBD1,18,CASRGTGFNELYQETQYF,TGTGCCAGCAGGGGGACAGGGTTTAACGAATTGTACCAAGAGACCCAGTACTTC
-,TRBJ2-5,TRBV6-5,-,15,CASSYSSPRQETQYF,TGTGCCAGCAGTTACTCTAGCCCTAGGCAAGAGACCCAGTACTTC
-,TRBJ2-2,TRBV9,-,14,CASSGRGVTGELFF,TGTGCCAGCAGCGGCCGAGGGGTCACCGGGGAGCTGTTTTTT
few,TRBJ2-3,TRBV5-5,-,14,CASSPQEFTDTQYF,TGTGCCAGCAGCCCACAGGAGTTCACAGATACGCAGTATTTT
few,TRBJ1-1,TRBV27,-,13,CASSFGRTDEAFF,TGTGCCAGCAGTTTTGGTCGGACAGACGAAGCTTTCTTT
-,TRBJ2-1,TRBV21-1,-,19,CASSKGRRTGGPWNNEQFF,TGTGCCAGCAGCAAAGGGCGACGGACAGGGGGCCCATGGAACAATGAGCAGTTCTTC
-,TRBJ1-6,TRBV5-1,TRBD1,16,CASSRDRQGYNSPLHF,TGCGCCAGCAGCCGGGACAGGCAGGGATATAATTCACCCCTCCACTTT
-,TRBJ2-1,TRBV9,TRBD2,15,CASSVGLAGSNEQFF,TGTGCCAGCAGCGTAGGACTAGCGGGGAGCAATGAGCAGTTCTTC
few,TRBJ2-1,TRBV14,-,14,CASSQDYTTNEQFF,TGTGCCAGCAGCCAAGATTATACGACTAATGAGCAGTTCTTC
once,TRBJ2-1,TRBV28,TRBD2,15,CASGSYSGRYYEQFF,TGTGCCAGCGGTTCCTACAGCGGGAGGTATTATGAGCAGTTCTTC
-,TRBJ2-1,TRBV18,-,13,CASSPAVYNEQFF,TGTGCCAGCTCCCCGGCAGTATACAATGAGCAGTTCTTC
few,TRBJ1-1,TRBV29-1,-,14,CSALRGNWDTEAFF,TGCAGTGCCTTGAGGGGGAATTGGGACACTGAAGCTTTCTTT
-,TRBJ1-1,TRBV5-4,-,13,CASSSMTDTEAFF,TGTGCCAGCAGCTCCATGACGGACACTGAAGCTTTCTTT
-,TRBJ1-5,TRBV15,-,16,CATSREGGYSNQPQHF,TGTGCCACCAGCAGAGAGGGCGGGTATAGCAATCAGCCCCAGCATTTT
-,TRBJ1-1,TRBV29-1,-,10,CSVSSTEAFF,TGCAGCGTTAGTTCGACTGAAGCTTTCTTT
few,TRBJ2-1,TRBV5-5,-,15,CASSFFLEPVYEQFF,TGTGCCAGCAGCTTTTTTCTGGAGCCGGTTTATGAGCAGTTCTTC
-,TRBJ2-1,TRBV11-2,TRBD2,15,CASRFTSGGSDEQFF,TGTGCCAGCAGATTCACTAGCGGGGGCTCGGATGAGCAGTTCTTC
few,TRBJ2-5,TRBV9,TRBD1,14,CASSGQGKQETQYF,TGTGCCAGCAGCGGACAGGGGAAGCAAGAGACCCAGTACTTC
many,TRBJ2-3,TRBV20-1,TRBD2,12,CSAYSGPATQYF,TGCAGTGCTTATAGCGGGCCAGCAACGCAGTATTTT
-,TRBJ2-7,TRBV7-9,-,15,CASSHDGGDGYEQYF,TGTGCCAGCAGCCATGATGGGGGAGATGGCTACGAGCAGTACTTC
-,TRBJ2-2,TRBV19,-,15,CASSIDSTFTGELFF,TGTGCCAGTAGTATAGATTCGACATTTACCGGGGAGCTGTTTTTT
few,TRBJ2-5,TRBV2,-,13,CASSEYGRETQYF,TGTGCCAGCAGTGAATACGGCCGAGAGACCCAGTACTTC
-,TRBJ2-6,TRBV5-1,-,15,CASSEDRPGANVLTF,TGCGCCAGCAGCGAAGACAGACCTGGGGCCAACGTCCTGACTTTC
many,TRBJ2-5,TRBV7-3,-,17,CASSPTGEGPGVETQYF,TGTGCCAGCAGCCCCACGGGAGAAGGCCCCGGGGTGGAGACCCAGTACTTC
many,TRBJ2-7,TRBV7-2,-,15,CASSLVRTAVYEQYF,TGTGCCAGCAGCTTAGTACGAACAGCGGTCTACGAGCAGTACTTC
few,TRBJ2-1,TRBV24-1,TRBD2,18,CATSDVSLVAGRHNEQFF,TGTGCCACCAGTGATGTCTCCCTTGTAGCGGGGAGACACAATGAGCAGTTCTTC
few,TRBJ2-1,TRBV7-2,-,14,CASSTELAQREQFF,TGTGCCAGCAGCACGGAGCTAGCCCAACGCGAGCAGTTCTTC
many,TRBJ2-1,TRBV5-6,-,13,CASSFQIYNEQFF,TGTGCCAGCAGCTTCCAGATCTACAATGAGCAGTTCTTC
-,TRBJ2-7,TRBV3-1,TRBD2,18,CASSQETRGLAANYEQYF,TGTGCCAGCAGCCAAGAGACGAGGGGACTAGCGGCAAACTACGAGCAGTACTTC
few,TRBJ2-1,TRBV4-1,TRBD2,18,CASSPTGFSVAGGNEQFF,TGCGCCAGCAGCCCCACCGGTTTTAGTGTAGCGGGAGGGAATGAGCAGTTCTTC